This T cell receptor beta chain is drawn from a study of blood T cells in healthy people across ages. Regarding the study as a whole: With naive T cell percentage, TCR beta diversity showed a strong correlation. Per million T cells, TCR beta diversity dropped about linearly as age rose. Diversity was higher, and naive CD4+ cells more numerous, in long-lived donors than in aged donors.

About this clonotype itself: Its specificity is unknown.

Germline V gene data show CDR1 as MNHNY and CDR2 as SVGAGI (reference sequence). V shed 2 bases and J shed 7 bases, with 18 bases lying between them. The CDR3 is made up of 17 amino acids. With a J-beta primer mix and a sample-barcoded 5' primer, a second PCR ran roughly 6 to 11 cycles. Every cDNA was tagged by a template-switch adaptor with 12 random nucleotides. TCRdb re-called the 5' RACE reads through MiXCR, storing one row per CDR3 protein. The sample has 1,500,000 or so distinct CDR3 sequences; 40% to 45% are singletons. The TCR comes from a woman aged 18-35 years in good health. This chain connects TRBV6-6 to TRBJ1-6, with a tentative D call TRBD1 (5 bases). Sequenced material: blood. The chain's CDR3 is CASSYLLGVTDNSPLHF. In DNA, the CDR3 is TGTGCCAGCAGTTACCTCCTGGGGGTGACAGACAATTCACCCCTCCACTTT.